The 18 T cell receptor beta chains below were found in one sample sequenced in a study of T cell responses to AZD1222 COVID-19 vaccine. Clones were read by immunoSEQ multiplex PCR, and TCRdb kept only the in-frame ones, dropping some. In the table there are about 180,000 clones, about 86% of which are singletons. Sequences were derived from peripheral blood, sampled 28 days after the second AZD1222 dose. The receptors originated from an adult who received the AZD1222 COVID-19 vaccine.

The chain carries TRBV12-5 and TRBJ2-1; D is ambiguous. The CDR3 is 15 residues long. Germline loops: CDR1 LGHNT, CDR2 FRNRAP. V was pared by 2 bases and J by 0 bases, with 8 bases between. The CDR3 loop is CASGLTKISYNEQFF. CDR3 coding DNA: TGTGCTAGTGGTTTGACAAAAATCTCCTACAATGAGCAGTTCTTC.

The chain carries TRBV6-4 and TRBJ1-2, with 9 bases identical to TRBD1. Germline V lookup: CDR1 MRHNA, CDR2 SNTAGT. The trim removed 6 bases at V and 2 bases at J, leaving 4 bases unmatched. The CDR3 totals 14 residues. The DNA of the CDR3 is TGTGCCAGCAGGGGGGACAGGGAAAACTATGGCTACACCTTC. Its translation: CASRGDRENYGYTF.

The chain joins TRBV9 to TRBJ1-2; D gene uncertain. Trimming took 7 bases from V and 3 from J, leaving 13 bases between them. This CDR3 region has 13 residues. In germline, CDR1 is SGDLS, CDR2 YYNGEE. CDR3 loop: CASHFSGDYGYTF. The CDR3 nucleotides are TGTGCCAGCCACTTTTCCGGGGACTATGGCTACACCTTC.

The chain recombines TRBV28 with TRBJ2-3; possibly TRBD2 for D (5 bases). The V gene lost 6 bases and the J gene lost 1 base, with 14 bases spanning the gap. The CDR3 has 15 amino acids. Germline V CDR1 and CDR2: MDHEN, SYDVKM. Here the CDR3 reads CASRLGPHGTDTQYF. The CDR3 DNA is TGTGCCAGCAGACTAGGACCTCACGGCACAGATACGCAGTATTTT.

The gene calls are TRBV19 and TRBJ2-7; D may be TRBD1 (6 bases). The V and J ends lost 3 bases and 5 bases respectively, with 14 bases between them. CDR1 LNHDA and CDR2 SQIVND come from the germline V gene (reference sequence). The CDR3 has 14 residues. The CDR3 sequence: CASSMGQGIHEQYF. DNA for the CDR3: TGTGCCAGTAGTATGGGTCAGGGGATCCACGAGCAGTACTTC.

The V call is TRBV6-5, the J call TRBJ1-3; no definite D call. Trimming took off 0 bases at V and 0 bases at J, with 9 bases between the two ends. This CDR3 region has 16 residues. Germline-derived CDR1 and CDR2 are MNHEY and SVGAGI. CDR3: CASSYSASLSGNTIYF. For the CDR3, the DNA is TGTGCCAGCAGTTACTCCGCTAGTCTCTCTGGAAACACCATATATTTT.

V and J are TRBV2 and TRBJ1-4; 8 nucleotides match TRBD1. With V trimmed by 1 base and J by 6 bases, 7 bases remained unmatched. Germline lookup yields CDR1 SNHLY and CDR2 FYNNEI. The CDR3 runs 16 residues. This CDR3 reads CASSEVNGQGYEKLFF. CDR3 DNA: TGTGCCAGCAGTGAAGTTAACGGACAGGGATATGAAAAACTGTTTTTT.

This clone has only a few counts. This rearrangement joins TRBV19 to TRBJ1-2, with D possibly matching TRBD1 (5 bases). Trimming removed 4 bases from V and 6 bases from J, with 15 bases in between. Germline V gene lookup returns CDR1 LNHDA and CDR2 SQIVND (reference sequence). This CDR3 contains 14 residues. The CDR3 DNA sequence: TGTGCCAGTAGTACAACCCGCTCAGGGAATGGCTACACCTTC. Residues: CASSTTRSGNGYTF.

The V and J genes are TRBV5-1 and TRBJ2-2, with 10 bases matching TRBD2. J lost 6 bases, V lost 4 bases, and 3 bases had no gene match. Germline-derived CDR1 and CDR2 are SGHRS and YFSETQ. The CDR3 is 14 amino acids. The CDR3 loop reads CASSKGLASGELFF. The CDR3 DNA reads as TGCGCCAGCAGCAAGGGACTAGCGTCCGGGGAGCTGTTTTTT. Complete variable domain (other parts from reference TRBV5-1 and TRBJ2-2): KAGVTQTPRYLIKTRGQQVTLSCSPISGHRSVSWYQQTPGQGLQFLFEYFSETQRNKGNFPGRFSGRQFSNSRSEMNVSTLELGDSALYLCASSKGLASGELFFGEGSRLTVL.

This chain links TRBV9 with TRBJ1-1, with D perhaps TRBD1 (6 bases). The V and J ends lost 4 bases and 6 bases respectively, with 10 bases between them. The CDR3 contains 12 residues. CDR1 and CDR2 (germline): SGDLS, YYNGEE. In DNA, the CDR3 is TGTGCCAGCAGCCGAGAGGGGGCTGAAGCTTTCTTT. Its protein product is CASSREGAEAFF.

This clone appeared once. This rearrangement joins TRBV7-8 to TRBJ2-5; D unclear. The ends were cut back, 5 bases at V and 5 bases at J, with 6 bases in the middle. The CDR3 runs to 11 residues. The V gene's germline CDR1 is SGHVS and CDR2 FQNEAQ. The CDR3 is CASSPAETQYF. The CDR3 region has the DNA TGTGCCAGCAGCCCGGCGGAGACCCAGTACTTC.

V gene TRBV18 combines with J gene TRBJ2-7; TRBD1 might be the D (6 bases). CDR1 and CDR2 (germline): KGHSH, LQKENI. V lost 1 base and J lost 0, with 10 bases in between. The CDR3 runs 15 residues. This chain's CDR3 is CASSPRTVNSYEQYF. In DNA, the CDR3 is TGTGCCAGCTCACCACGGACAGTAAACTCCTACGAGCAGTACTTC. Full variable domain (missing parts from reference TRBV18 and TRBJ2-7): NAGVMQNPRHLVRRRGQEARLRCSPMKGHSHVYWYRQLPEEGLKFMVYLQKENIIDESGMPKERFSAEFPKEGPSILRIQQVVRGDSAAYFCASSPRTVNSYEQYFGPGTRLTVT.

This clone was picked up a small number of times. V is TRBV30 and J is TRBJ2-1; TRBD2 aligns across 9 bases. CDR3 length: 14 amino acids. Trimming removed 2 bases from V and 9 bases from J; junction bases left unmatched: 8. Germline V gene lookup returns CDR1 GTSNPN and CDR2 SVGIG (reference sequence). The CDR3 sequence is CAWSRTSAAREQFF. The CDR3 DNA follows: TGTGCCTGGAGTCGGACTAGCGCCGCGCGTGAGCAGTTCTTC.

The chain carries TRBV6-5 and TRBJ2-7; D ambiguous. The CDR3 covers 12 residues. Germline-derived CDR1 and CDR2 are MNHEY and SVGAGI. V lost 4 bases and J 1 base, leaving 5 bases between the germline ends. CDR3 protein: CASSFRSYEQYF. As DNA, the CDR3 is TGTGCCAGCAGTTTCCGGTCCTACGAGCAGTACTTC.

In the case of this clone: Germline and junction disagree at one end, which may indicate a read error. This chain uses TRBV7-2 with TRBJ2-5; D may correspond to TRBD1 or TRBD2 (5 bases each). The V gene's germline CDR1 is SGHTA and CDR2 FQGNSA. This CDR3 is 16 amino acids long. CDR3 protein: CASTLNRDPFQETQYF. DNA for the CDR3: TGTGCCAGCACCTTAAACCGGGACCCCTTTCAAGAGACCCAGTACTTC.

This chain joins TRBV7-9 and TRBJ1-1; 8 nucleotides match TRBD1. Per germline, CDR1 SEHNR and CDR2 FQNEAQ (reference sequence). V lost 0 bases and J lost 11; bases outside the gene matches: 17. CDR3 size: 17 residues. CDR3 sequence reads: CASSLALSGQAPIEAFF. CDR3 nucleotides: TGTGCCAGCAGCTTAGCCCTGTCGGGACAGGCCCCAATTGAGGCTTTCTTT.

V is TRBV19 and J is TRBJ2-7, with 7 nucleotides matching TRBD1. The V and J ends lost 5 bases and 6 bases, in that order; junction bases with no gene match: 4. Germline values: CDR1 LNHDA, CDR2 SQIVND (reference sequence). This CDR3 comprises 12 residues. The CDR3 sequence: CASSLGGLEQYF. The CDR3 DNA follows: TGTGCCAGTAGTTTAGGGGGCCTCGAGCAGTACTTC.

The J gene is TRBJ2-7, the V gene TRBV28; tentative D call: TRBD1 (6 bases). CDR1 and CDR2 (germline): MDHEN, SYDVKM. Trimming pared 5 bases from V and 0 bases from J, leaving 17 bases between. The CDR3 sequence is 16 residues long. This CDR3 is CASSPYRDWGSYEQYF. As DNA, the CDR3 is TGTGCCAGCAGTCCTTACAGGGATTGGGGCTCCTACGAGCAGTACTTC. Based on the CDR3 plus reference TRBV28 and TRBJ2-7, the full variable domain is DVKVTQSSRYLVKRTGEKVFLECVQDMDHENMFWYRQDPGLGLRLIYFSYDVKMKEKGDIPEGYSVSREKKERFSLILESASTNQTSMYLCASSPYRDWGSYEQYFGPGTRLTVT.